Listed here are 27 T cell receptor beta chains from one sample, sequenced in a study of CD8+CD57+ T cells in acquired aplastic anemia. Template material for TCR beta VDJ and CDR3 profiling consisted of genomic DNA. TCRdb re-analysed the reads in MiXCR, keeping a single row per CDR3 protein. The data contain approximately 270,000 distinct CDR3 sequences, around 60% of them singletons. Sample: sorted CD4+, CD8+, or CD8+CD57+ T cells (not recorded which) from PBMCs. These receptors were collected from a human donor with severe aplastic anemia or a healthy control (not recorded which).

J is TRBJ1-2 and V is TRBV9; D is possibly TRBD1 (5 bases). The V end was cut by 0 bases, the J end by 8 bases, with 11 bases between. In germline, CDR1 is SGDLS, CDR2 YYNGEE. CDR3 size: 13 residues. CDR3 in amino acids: CASSVEGQGGYTF. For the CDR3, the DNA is TGTGCCAGCAGCGTAGAGGGTCAGGGCGGCTACACCTTC.

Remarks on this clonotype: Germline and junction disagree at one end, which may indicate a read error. In DNA, the CDR3 is TGCGCCAGCAGCTTGGCCGATGGACGGTTCTACGAGCAGTACTTC. This encodes CASSLADGRFYEQYF. The chain has TRBV7-3 and TRBJ2-7; D gene ambiguous. CDR3 length: 15 amino acids. CDR1 and CDR2 (germline): SGHTA, FQGTGA.

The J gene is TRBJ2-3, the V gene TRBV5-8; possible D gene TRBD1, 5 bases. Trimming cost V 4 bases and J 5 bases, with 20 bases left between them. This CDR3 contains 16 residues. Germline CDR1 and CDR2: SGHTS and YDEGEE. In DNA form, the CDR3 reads TGTGCCAGCAGCCCTGGGGCTTTCTCCCCATTAGATACGCAGTATTTT. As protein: CASSPGAFSPLDTQYF. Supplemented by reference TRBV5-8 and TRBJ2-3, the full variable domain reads EAGVTQSPTHLIKTRGQQATLRCSPISGHTSVYWYQQALGLGLQFLLWYDEGEERNRGNFPPRFSGRQFPNYSSELNVNALELEDSALYLCASSPGAFSPLDTQYFGPGTRLTVL.

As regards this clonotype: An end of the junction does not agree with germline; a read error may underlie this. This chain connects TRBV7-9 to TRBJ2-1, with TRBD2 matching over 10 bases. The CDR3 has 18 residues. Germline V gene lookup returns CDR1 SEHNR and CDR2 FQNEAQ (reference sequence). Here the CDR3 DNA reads TGTGCCAGTAGCTGGGCCCGCTCCGGGACTAGCGCCCACAATGAGCAGTTCTTC. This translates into CASSWARSGTSAHNEQFF. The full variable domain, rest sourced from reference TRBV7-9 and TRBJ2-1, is DTGVSQNPRHKITKRGQNVTFRCDPISEHNRLYWYRQTLGQGPEFLTYFQNEAQLEKSRLLSDRFSAERPKGSFSTLEIQRTEQGDSAMYLCASSWARSGTSAHNEQFFGPGTRLTVL.

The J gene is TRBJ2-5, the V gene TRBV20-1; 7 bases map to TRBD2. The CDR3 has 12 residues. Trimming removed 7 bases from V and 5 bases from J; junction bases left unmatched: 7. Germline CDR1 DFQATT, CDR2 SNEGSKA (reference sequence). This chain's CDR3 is CSGAQGGETQYF. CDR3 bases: TGCAGTGGAGCCCAGGGAGGGGAGACCCAGTACTTC.

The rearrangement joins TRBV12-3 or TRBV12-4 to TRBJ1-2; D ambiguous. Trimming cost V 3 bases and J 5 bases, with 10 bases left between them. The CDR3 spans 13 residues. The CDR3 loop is CASSFDGEYGYTF. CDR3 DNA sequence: TGTGCCAGCAGTTTTGACGGAGAATATGGCTACACCTTC.

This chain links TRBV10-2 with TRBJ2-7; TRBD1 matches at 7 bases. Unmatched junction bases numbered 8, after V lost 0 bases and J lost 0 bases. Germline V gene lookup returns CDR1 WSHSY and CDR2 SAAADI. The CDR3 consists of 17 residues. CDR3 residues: CASSESVGRGSSYEQYF. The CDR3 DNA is TGCGCCAGCAGTGAGTCGGTAGGCAGGGGGAGCTCCTACGAGCAGTACTTC.

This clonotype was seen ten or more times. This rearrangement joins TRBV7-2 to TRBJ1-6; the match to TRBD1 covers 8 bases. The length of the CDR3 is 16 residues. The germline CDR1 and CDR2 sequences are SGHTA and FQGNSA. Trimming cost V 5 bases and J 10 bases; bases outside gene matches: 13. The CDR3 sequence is CASSEYQGALSSPLHF. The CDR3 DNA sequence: TGTGCCAGCAGCGAATATCAGGGGGCTCTTAGCTCACCCCTCCACTTT.

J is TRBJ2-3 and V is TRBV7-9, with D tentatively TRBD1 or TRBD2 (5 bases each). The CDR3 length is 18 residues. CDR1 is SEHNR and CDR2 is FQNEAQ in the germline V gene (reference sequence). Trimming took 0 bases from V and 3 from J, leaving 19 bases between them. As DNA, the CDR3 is TGTGCCAGCAGCTTAGCGAGAGGGATTGGGGCTTCGACAGATACGCAGTATTTT. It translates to CASSLARGIGASTDTQYF.

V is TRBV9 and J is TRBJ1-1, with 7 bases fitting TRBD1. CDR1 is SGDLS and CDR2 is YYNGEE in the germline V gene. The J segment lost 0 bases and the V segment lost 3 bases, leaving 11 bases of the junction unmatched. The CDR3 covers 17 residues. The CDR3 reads CASSALPRGKVNTEAFF. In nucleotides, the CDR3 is TGTGCCAGCAGCGCCCTCCCCAGGGGGAAGGTGAACACTGAAGCTTTCTTT.

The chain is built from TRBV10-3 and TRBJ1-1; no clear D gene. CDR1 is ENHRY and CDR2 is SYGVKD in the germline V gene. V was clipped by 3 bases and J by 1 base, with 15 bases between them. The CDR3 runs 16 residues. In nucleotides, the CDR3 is TGTGCCATCAGTGATTTTGGCGGCTTAGGGAACACTGAAGCTTTCTTT. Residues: CAISDFGGLGNTEAFF.

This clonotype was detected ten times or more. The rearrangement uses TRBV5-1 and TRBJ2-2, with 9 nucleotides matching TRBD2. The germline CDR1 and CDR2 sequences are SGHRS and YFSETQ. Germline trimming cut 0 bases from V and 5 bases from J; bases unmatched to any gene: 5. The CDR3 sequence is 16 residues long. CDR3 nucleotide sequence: TGCGCCAGCAGCTTGGAGACGCTAGCGGGGACCGGGGAGCTGTTTTTT. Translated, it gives CASSLETLAGTGELFF.

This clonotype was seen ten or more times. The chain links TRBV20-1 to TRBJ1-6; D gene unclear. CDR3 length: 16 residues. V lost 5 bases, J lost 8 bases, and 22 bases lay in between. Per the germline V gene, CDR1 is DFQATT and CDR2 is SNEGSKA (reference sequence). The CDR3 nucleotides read TGCAGTGCTCCCGTGAGGTCAAAGGGTTGGGATTCACCCCTCCACTTT. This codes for CSAPVRSKGWDSPLHF.

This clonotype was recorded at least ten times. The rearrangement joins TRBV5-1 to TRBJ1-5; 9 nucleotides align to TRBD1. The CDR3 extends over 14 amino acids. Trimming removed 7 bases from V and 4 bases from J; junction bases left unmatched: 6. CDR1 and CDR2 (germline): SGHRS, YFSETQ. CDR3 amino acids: CASRRDRENQPQHF. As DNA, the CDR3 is TGCGCCAGCCGCCGGGACAGGGAAAATCAGCCCCAGCATTTT.

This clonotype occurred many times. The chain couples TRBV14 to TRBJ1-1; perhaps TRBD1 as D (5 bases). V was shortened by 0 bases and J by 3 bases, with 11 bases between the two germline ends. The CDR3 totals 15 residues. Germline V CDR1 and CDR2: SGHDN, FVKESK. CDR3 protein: CASSQDGHWDTEAFF. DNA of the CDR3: TGTGCCAGCAGCCAAGATGGACACTGGGACACTGAAGCTTTCTTT.

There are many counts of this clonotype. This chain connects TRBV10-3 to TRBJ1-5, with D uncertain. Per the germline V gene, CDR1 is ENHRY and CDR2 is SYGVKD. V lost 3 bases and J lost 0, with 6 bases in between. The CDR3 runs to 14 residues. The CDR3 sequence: CAISEQISNQPQHF. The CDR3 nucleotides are TGTGCCATCAGTGAACAGATTAGCAATCAGCCCCAGCATTTT.

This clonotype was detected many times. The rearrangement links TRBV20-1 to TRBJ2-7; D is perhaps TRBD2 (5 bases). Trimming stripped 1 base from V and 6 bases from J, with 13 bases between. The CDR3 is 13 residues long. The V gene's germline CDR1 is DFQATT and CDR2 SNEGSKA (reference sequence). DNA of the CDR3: TGCAGTGCTAGAGCCCCGACGGGATTCGAGCAGTACTTC. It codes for CSARAPTGFEQYF.

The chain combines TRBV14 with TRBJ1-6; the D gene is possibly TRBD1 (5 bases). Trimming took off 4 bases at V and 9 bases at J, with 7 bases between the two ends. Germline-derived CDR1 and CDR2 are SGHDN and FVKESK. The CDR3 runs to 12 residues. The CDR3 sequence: CASSPGGSPLHF. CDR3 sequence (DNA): TGTGCCAGCAGCCCCGGGGGTTCACCCCTCCACTTT.

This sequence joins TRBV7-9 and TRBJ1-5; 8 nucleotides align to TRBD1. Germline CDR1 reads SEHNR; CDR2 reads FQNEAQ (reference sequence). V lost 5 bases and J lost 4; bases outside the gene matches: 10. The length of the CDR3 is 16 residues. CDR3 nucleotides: TGTGCCAGCAGCCCTGGAGACAGGGGACTTAATCAGCCCCAGCATTTT. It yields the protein CASSPGDRGLNQPQHF.

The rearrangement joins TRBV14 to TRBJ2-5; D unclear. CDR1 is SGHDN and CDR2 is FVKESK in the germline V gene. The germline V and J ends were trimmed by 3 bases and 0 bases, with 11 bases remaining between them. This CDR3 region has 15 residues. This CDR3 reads CASSHRSENQETQYF. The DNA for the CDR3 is TGTGCCAGCAGCCACCGGTCGGAGAACCAAGAGACCCAGTACTTC.

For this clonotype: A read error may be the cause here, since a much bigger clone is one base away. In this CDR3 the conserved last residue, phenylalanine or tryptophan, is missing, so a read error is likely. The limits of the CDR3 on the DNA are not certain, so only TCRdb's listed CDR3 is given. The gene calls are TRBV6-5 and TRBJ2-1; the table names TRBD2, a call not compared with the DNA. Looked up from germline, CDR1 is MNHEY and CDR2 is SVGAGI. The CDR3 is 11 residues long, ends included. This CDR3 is CASRAGTAGFL.

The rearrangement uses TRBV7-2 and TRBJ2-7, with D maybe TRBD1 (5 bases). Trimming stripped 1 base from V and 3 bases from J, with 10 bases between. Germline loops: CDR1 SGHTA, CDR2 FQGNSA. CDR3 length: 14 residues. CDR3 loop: CASSLVQGNYEQYF. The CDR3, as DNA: TGTGCCAGCAGCTTAGTCCAGGGAAACTACGAGCAGTACTTC.

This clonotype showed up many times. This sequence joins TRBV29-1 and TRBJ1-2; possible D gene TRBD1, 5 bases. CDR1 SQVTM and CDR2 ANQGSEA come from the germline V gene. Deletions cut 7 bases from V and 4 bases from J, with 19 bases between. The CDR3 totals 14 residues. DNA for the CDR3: TGCAGCGCCTCCAGAGGGGACGGAGGCTATGGCTACACCTTC. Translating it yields CSASRGDGGYGYTF.

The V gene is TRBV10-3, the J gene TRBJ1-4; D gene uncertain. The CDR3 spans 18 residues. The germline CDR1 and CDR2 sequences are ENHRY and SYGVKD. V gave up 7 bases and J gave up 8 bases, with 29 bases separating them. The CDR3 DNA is TGTGCCATCACCCACGGGAGGTTGGTGGTTCTTTCCCAAGAAAAACTGTTTTTT. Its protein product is CAITHGRLVVLSQEKLFF.

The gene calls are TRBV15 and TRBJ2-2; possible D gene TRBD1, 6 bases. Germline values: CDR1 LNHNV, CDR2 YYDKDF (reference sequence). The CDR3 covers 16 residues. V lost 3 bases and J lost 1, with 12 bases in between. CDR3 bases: TGTGCCACCAGCAGCCGGGAAGGGGGGAACACCGGGGAGCTGTTTTTT. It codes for CATSSREGGNTGELFF.

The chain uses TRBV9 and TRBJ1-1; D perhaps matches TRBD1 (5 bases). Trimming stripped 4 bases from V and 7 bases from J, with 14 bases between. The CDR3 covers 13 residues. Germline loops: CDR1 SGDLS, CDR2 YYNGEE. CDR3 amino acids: CASSPREGLEAFF. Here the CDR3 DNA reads TGTGCCAGCAGCCCCCGGGAGGGACTTGAAGCTTTCTTT.

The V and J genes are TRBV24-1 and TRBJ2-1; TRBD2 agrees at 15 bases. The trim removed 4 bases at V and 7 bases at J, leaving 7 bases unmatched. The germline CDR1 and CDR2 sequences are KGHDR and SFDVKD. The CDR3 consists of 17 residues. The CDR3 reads CATSDLGLAGGWNEQFF. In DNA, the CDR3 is TGTGCCACCAGTGACCTAGGACTAGCGGGGGGGTGGAATGAGCAGTTCTTC.